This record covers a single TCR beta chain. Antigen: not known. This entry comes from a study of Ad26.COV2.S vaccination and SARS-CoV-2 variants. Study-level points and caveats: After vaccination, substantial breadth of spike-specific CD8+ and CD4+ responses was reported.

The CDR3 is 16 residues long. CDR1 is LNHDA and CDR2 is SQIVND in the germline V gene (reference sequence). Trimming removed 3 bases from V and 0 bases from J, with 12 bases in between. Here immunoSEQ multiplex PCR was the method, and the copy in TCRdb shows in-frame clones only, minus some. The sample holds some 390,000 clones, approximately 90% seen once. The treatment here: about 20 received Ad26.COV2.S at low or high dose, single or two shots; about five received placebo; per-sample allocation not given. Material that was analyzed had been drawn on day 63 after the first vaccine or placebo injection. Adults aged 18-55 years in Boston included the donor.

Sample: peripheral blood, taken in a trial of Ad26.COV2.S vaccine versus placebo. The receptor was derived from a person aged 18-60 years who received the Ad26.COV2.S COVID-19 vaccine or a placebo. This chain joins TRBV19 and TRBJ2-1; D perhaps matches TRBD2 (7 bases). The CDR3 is CASSMVGGHSYNEQFF. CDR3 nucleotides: TGTGCCAGTAGTATGGTCGGGGGGCACTCCTACAATGAGCAGTTCTTC.